The clone carrying this T cell receptor (beta chain) was detected only once. Each TCR library used approximately 500 ng of total RNA and a linear amplification protocol. Each CDR3 protein is one row after TCRdb ran MiXCR on the reads. The data show 200,000 or so distinct CDR3 sequences, around 70% seen once. The record originates from a study of healthy donors' naive CD4 and CD8 T cells. Germline lookup yields CDR1 DFQATT and CDR2 SNEGSKA (reference sequence). This CDR3 has 11 residues. The receptor was derived from a pool of human donors in good health; the sample pools cells from several healthy donors. Specimen: naive CD4+ and CD8+ T cells sorted from blood, pooled from several donors. The chain combines TRBV20-1 with TRBJ1-1; D gene ambiguous. The CDR3 nucleotides are TGCAGGGGAAGGCTGGGAACTGAAGCTTTCTTT. Amino acids: CRGRLGTEAFF.